This record concerns one TCR beta chain sequence. Its cognate antigen is unknown. This entry belongs to a study of T cells after yellow fever vaccination. Findings and limits, study-wide: CD4 and CD8 compartments shared a small share of clonotypes, likely from convergent recombination. At 95% to 98% for CD4 and approximately 88% for CD8, most primary-vaccination clones showed up again after the booster.

TCRdb itself ran the 5' RACE reads through MiXCR, one entry per CDR3 protein. The profile covers around 600,000 distinct CDR3 sequences, with more than 9% appearing a single time and 14% to 15% taken by the ten largest. Trimming took 4 bases from V and 1 from J, leaving 11 bases between them. Germline CDR1 is SGHNT and CDR2 is YYREEE (reference sequence). The CDR3 length is 14 residues. This chain uses TRBV5-4 with TRBJ1-2; the D gene is possibly TRBD1 (6 bases). The receptor was derived from a man in his thirties or forties who received the YFV17D yellow fever vaccine. The sample here was PBMCs, taken on the day of the yellow fever booster vaccination. CDR3 amino acids: CASSPRTVNYGYTF. CDR3 sequence (DNA): TGTGCCAGCAGCCCCCGGACAGTTAACTATGGCTACACCTTC.